The source of this T cell receptor beta chain is a study of control samples from healthy donors and cancer patients. Here immunoSEQ multiplex PCR was the method, and the copy in TCRdb shows in-frame clones only, minus some. This table has fewer than 90,000 clones, around 94% appearing once. The CDR3 spans 23 residues. The sequence derives from a woman between 40 and 50 years old in good health. The rearrangement uses TRBV21-1 and TRBJ2-6; TRBD1 is the table's D call, not checked against the DNA. TRBV21-1 is noted as a pseudogene. Sequenced sample: blood. The CDR3 sequence: CASSRSGTGGFYPAISGANVLTF. The CDR3 nucleotides read TGTGCCAGCAGCAGATCCGGGACAGGGGGTTTCTACCCCGCAATATCTGGGGCCAACGTCCTGACTTTC.